The 13 T cell receptor beta chains in this list originate from one sample, sequenced in a study of CD8 T cells in ankylosing spondylitis. TCRdb recomputed calls from the 5' RACE reads with MiXCR, one row per CDR3 protein. This table holds 240,000 or so distinct CDR3 sequences, about 10% found once. Sequences were obtained from blood, either unsorted or a sorted T cell fraction (not recorded which). The receptors originated from a male donor with ankylosing spondylitis or in good health (not recorded which).

This clonotype was recorded at least ten times. This sequence joins TRBV7-8 and TRBJ1-2; perhaps TRBD1 as D (6 bases). The CDR3 is made up of 17 amino acids. V shed 4 bases and J shed 8 bases, with 26 bases lying between them. Germline assignment: CDR1 SGHVS and CDR2 FQNEAQ. The CDR3 spells CASSSRPGTLSLDGYTF. The CDR3 DNA sequence: TGTGCCAGCAGCTCCAGGCCAGGGACACTATCTCTGGACGGCTACACCTTC.

This clonotype was recorded a few times. J is TRBJ2-3 and V is TRBV25-1; D gene uncertain. Germline V gene sequence: CDR1 MGHDK, CDR2 SYGVNS. V was trimmed by 3 bases and J by 0 bases, leaving 4 bases between them. The CDR3 sequence is 13 residues long. CDR3 DNA: TGTGCCAGCAGTGAGGGTAGCACAGATACGCAGTATTTT. Protein product: CASSEGSTDTQYF.

This clonotype was seen repeatedly, ten times or more. The DNA for the CDR3 is TGCAGTGTTTGGACTGCGAACACCGGGGAGCTGTTTTTT. Translated, it gives CSVWTANTGELFF. This sequence joins TRBV20-1 and TRBJ2-2; D might be TRBD2 (5 bases). CDR1 DFQATT and CDR2 SNEGSKA come from the germline V gene (reference sequence). The CDR3 has 13 amino acids. Trimming took 7 bases from V and 0 from J, leaving 9 bases between them.

There are a few counts of this clonotype. V gene TRBV3-1 combines with J gene TRBJ2-7; 11 bases align to TRBD1. Trimming cost V 3 bases and J 4 bases; bases outside gene matches: 2. CDR3 length equals 14 residues. Germline V gives CDR1 LGHDT, CDR2 YNNKEL (reference sequence). The CDR3 sequence: CASSQDRGLYEQYF. The CDR3 nucleotides read TGTGCCAGCAGCCAGGACAGGGGGCTGTACGAGCAGTACTTC.

This clonotype was seen ten or more times. The genes are TRBV29-1 and TRBJ2-4; TRBD1 might be the D (6 bases). The CDR3 contains 13 residues. Trimming took 3 bases from V and 2 from J, leaving 8 bases between them. Germline V gene lookup returns CDR1 SQVTM and CDR2 ANQGSEA. The CDR3 is CSVDGGSKNIQYF. As DNA, the CDR3 is TGCAGCGTTGATGGGGGCTCCAAAAACATTCAGTACTTC.

The sample holds many counts of this clonotype. The rearrangement uses TRBV10-3 and TRBJ1-3; D call uncertain. V gave up 0 bases and J gave up 0 bases, with 12 bases separating them. This CDR3 is 17 amino acids long. Germline V gene data show CDR1 as ENHRY and CDR2 as SYGVKD. CDR3 in amino acids: CAISESTLRSSGNTIYF. In nucleotides, the CDR3 is TGTGCCATCAGTGAGTCGACCCTACGGAGCTCTGGAAACACCATATATTTT.

This clonotype was recorded at least ten times. The chain combines TRBV29-1 with TRBJ2-3; a weak D match, TRBD1 (5 bases). Trimming cost V 0 bases and J 6 bases, with 7 bases left between them. Germline CDR1 is SQVTM and CDR2 is ANQGSEA. The CDR3 length is 12 residues. The CDR3 region has the DNA TGCAGCGTTGAAGAGGGGCTGGATACGCAGTATTTT. Translating it yields CSVEEGLDTQYF.

This clonotype was detected ten times or more. The chain recombines TRBV27 with TRBJ2-3; D uncertain. V lost 5 bases to trimming and J lost 2 bases, with 17 bases between them. In germline, CDR1 is MNHEY, CDR2 SMNVEV (reference sequence). The CDR3 covers 16 residues. CDR3 in DNA: TGTGCCAGCAGTCCATCCCCAGATCCGAACACAGATACGCAGTATTTT. It is translated as CASSPSPDPNTDTQYF.

This clonotype appeared many times. The chain combines TRBV28 with TRBJ2-1; possibly TRBD1 for D (5 bases). CDR1 is MDHEN, CDR2 SYDVKM, per germline. V was shortened by 2 bases and J by 3 bases, with 11 bases between the two germline ends. CDR3 length: 15 residues. The CDR3 DNA is TGTGCCAGCAGTTTACAACAGGTAATCTACAATGAGCAGTTCTTC. Encoded protein: CASSLQQVIYNEQFF.

At least ten counts were recorded for this clonotype. This chain connects TRBV10-3 to TRBJ2-5; D possibly corresponds to TRBD1 (5 bases). This CDR3 contains 14 residues. CDR1 is ENHRY, CDR2 SYGVKD, per germline. V lost 4 bases to trimming and J lost 0 bases, with 9 bases between them. DNA for the CDR3: TGTGCCATCAGTGCAGACAGTTACCAAGAGACCCAGTACTTC. Translating gives CAISADSYQETQYF.

This chain uses TRBV7-2 with TRBJ1-4, with 8 positions matching TRBD1. CDR1 and CDR2 (germline): SGHTA, FQGNSA. With 1 base clipped from V and 5 bases from J, the junction kept 3 bases outside the gene matches. The CDR3 contains 15 residues. The CDR3 region has the DNA TGTGCCAGCAGCTTAGTGACAGGGGTCAATGAAAAACTGTTTTTT. It translates to CASSLVTGVNEKLFF.

The chain carries TRBV5-5 and TRBJ1-2, with 9 bases fitting TRBD1. Germline-derived CDR1 and CDR2 are SGHKS and YYEKEE (reference sequence). The CDR3 totals 15 residues. V shed 3 bases, J shed 7 bases, and the junction held 10 bases outside the gene matches. CDR3 DNA: TGTGCCAGCAGCTCCGGGACAGGGTTCGGAGCTGGCTACACCTTC. Translated, it gives CASSSGTGFGAGYTF.

This clonotype was seen only a few times. The chain recombines TRBV11-2 with TRBJ2-7, with 9 bases matching TRBD2. CDR1 is SGHAT, CDR2 FQNNGV, per germline. After removal of 3 bases from V and 6 bases from J, the junction contained 6 bases not matched to a gene. This CDR3 is 14 amino acids long. CDR3 sequence (DNA): TGTGCCAGCAGCTTTCCTGATAGCGGGAGCGAGCAGTACTTC. It specifies CASSFPDSGSEQYF.